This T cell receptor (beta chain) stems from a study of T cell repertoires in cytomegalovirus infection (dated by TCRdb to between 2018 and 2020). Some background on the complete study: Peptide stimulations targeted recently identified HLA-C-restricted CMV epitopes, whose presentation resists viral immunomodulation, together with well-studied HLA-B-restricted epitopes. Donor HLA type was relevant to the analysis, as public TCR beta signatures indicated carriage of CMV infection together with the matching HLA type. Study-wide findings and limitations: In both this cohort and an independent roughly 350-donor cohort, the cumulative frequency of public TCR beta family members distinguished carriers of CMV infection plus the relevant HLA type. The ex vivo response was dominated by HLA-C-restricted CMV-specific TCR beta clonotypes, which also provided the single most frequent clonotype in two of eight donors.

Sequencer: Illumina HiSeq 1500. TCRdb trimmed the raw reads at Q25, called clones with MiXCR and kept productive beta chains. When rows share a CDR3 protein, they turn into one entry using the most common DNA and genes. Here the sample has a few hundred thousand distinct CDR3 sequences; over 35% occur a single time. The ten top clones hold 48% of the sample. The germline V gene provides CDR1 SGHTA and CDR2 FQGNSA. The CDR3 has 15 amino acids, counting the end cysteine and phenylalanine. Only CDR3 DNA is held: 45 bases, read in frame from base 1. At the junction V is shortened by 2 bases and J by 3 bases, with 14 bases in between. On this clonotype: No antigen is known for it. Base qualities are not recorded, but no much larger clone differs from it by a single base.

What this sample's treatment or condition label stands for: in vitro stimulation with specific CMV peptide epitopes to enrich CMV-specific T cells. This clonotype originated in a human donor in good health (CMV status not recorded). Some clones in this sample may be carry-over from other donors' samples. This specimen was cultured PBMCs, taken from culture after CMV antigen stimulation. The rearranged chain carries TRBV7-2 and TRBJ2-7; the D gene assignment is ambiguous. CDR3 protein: CASSLQPTPIYEQYF. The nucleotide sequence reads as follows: TGTGCCAGCAGCTTACAGCCCACTCCTATCTACGAGCAGTACTTC.